These T cell receptor beta chains were read from a single sample in a study of PD-1 blockade in classical Hodgkin lymphoma. Generated by immunoSEQ multiplex PCR, the TCRdb table keeps only in-frame clones and is missing some. The table lists approximately 73,000 clones, 90% to 95% of them singletons, with roughly 8% in the top ten. The source material was peripheral blood mononuclear cells (PBMCs), sampled at baseline. The source of these receptors is a human donor with classical Hodgkin lymphoma. Both conserved end residues are trimmed from each CDR3. The D gene is left open where the match is weak.

J: TRBJ2-7; V: TRBV4-2; D: .; CDR3: ASSQDSYEQY
J: TRBJ1-1; V: TRBV7-9; D: .; CDR3: ASSSQGTIDSEAF
J: TRBJ2-6; V: TRBV9; D: TRBD2; CDR3: ASTPGGLGANVLT
J: TRBJ1-3; V: TRBV14; D: .; CDR3: ASSQPQGRASSGNTIY
J: TRBJ2-7; V: TRBV27; D: TRBD1; CDR3: ASRARATGGLYEQY
J: TRBJ2-1; V: TRBV6-5; D: .; CDR3: ASSYSRRDTYNEQF
J: TRBJ2-5; V: TRBV5-4; D: .; CDR3: ASSFEGAGETQY
J: TRBJ1-2; V: TRBV21-1; D: .; CDR3: ASSKAWTENYGYT
J: TRBJ2-5; V: TRBV27; D: TRBD1; CDR3: ASSPGTGWETQY
J: TRBJ2-7; V: TRBV2; D: TRBD1; CDR3: ASGVQRTGSYEQY
J: TRBJ2-1; V: TRBV4-3; D: TRBD2; CDR3: ASSQEAGLAGPYNEQF
J: TRBJ2-3; V: TRBV19; D: .; CDR3: ASSITGAGDTQY
J: TRBJ1-5; V: TRBV20-1; D: .; CDR3: SASNQPQH
J: TRBJ2-3; V: TRBV2; D: .; CDR3: ASRDSLSTDTQY
J: TRBJ2-1; V: TRBV2; D: TRBD2; CDR3: ASSEPGLGANEQF
J: TRBJ2-3; V: TRBV11-3; D: .; CDR3: ASSLDGWADTQY
J: TRBJ2-7; V: TRBV6-5; D: .; CDR3: ASSYSVDPYEQY
J: TRBJ2-7; V: TRBV7-9; D: .; CDR3: ASSHGAYEQY
J: TRBJ2-5; V: TRBV5-1; D: .; CDR3: ASSLSKYQETQY
J: TRBJ2-7; V: TRBV6-5; D: TRBD1; CDR3: ASSYSMMGTGSEQY
J: TRBJ2-5; V: TRBV5-8; D: .; CDR3: ASSYEVVVLNPQY
J: TRBJ2-7; V: TRBV27; D: .; CDR3: ASSLYSRTVYEQY
J: TRBJ2-3; V: TRBV11-1; D: .; CDR3: ASSPRLGSSGTDTQY
J: TRBJ2-3; V: TRBV10-3; D: .; CDR3: AISEPPAGYSTDTQY
J: TRBJ2-5; V: TRBV9; D: .; CDR3: ASRRDSTQETQY
J: TRBJ1-6; V: TRBV19; D: .; CDR3: AIGRDSPLH